One T cell receptor (beta chain) is described in this entry. The data stem from a study of blood T cell repertoires in COVID-19. Trimming took 5 bases from V and 0 from J, leaving 11 bases between them. This CDR3 comprises 14 residues. Germline CDR1 and CDR2: LNHDA and SQIVND (reference sequence). Profiled with immunoSEQ multiplex PCR; TCRdb holds only in-frame clones, not every one. Of under 30,000 clones listed, more than 70% are singletons. Input material: peripheral blood. This chain uses TRBV19 with TRBJ2-7; D perhaps matches TRBD2 (6 bases). This receptor was obtained from a human donor in a cohort sampled during active COVID-19. CDR3 sequence (DNA): TGTGCCAGTAGTTACGGGACTCACTCCTACGAGCAGTACTTC. It translates to CASSYGTHSYEQYF.